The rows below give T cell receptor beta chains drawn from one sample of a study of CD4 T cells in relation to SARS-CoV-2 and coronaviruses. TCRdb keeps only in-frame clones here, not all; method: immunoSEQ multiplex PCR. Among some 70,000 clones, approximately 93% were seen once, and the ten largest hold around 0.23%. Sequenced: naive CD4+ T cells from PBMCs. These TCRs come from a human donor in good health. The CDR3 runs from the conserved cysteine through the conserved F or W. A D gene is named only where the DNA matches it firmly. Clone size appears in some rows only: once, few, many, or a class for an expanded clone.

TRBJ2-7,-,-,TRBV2,CASSTRVSYEQYF,TGTGCCAGCAGTACCCGGGTTTCCTACGAGCAGTACTTC
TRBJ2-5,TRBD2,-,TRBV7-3,CASSWGLAGGETQYF,TGTGCCAGCAGCTGGGGACTAGCGGGGGGTGAGACCCAGTACTTC
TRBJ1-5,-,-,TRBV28,CASLRVGQPQHF,TGTGCCAGTCTTAGGGTAGGGCAGCCCCAGCATTTT
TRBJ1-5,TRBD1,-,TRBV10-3,CAIGIGTGGDQPQHF,TGTGCCATCGGTATCGGGACAGGGGGCGATCAGCCCCAGCATTTT
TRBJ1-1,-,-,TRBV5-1,CASSLGAPNTEAFF,TGCGCCAGCAGCTTGGGGGCCCCGAACACTGAAGCTTTCTTT
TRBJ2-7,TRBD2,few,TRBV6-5,CASIIEREGSEQYF,TGTGCCAGCATCATTGAGCGGGAAGGATCCGAGCAGTACTTC
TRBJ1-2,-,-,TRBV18,CASSPPSEGGYTF,TGTGCCAGCTCACCACCGTCTGAGGGTGGCTACACCTTC
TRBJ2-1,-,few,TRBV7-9,CASSLDSGRGGSNEQFF,TGTGCCAGCAGCTTAGACTCCGGCAGGGGGGGAAGCAATGAGCAGTTCTTC
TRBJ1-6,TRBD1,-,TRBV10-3,CAISERGTEAPLHF,TGTGCCATCAGTGAGCGGGGGACAGAGGCACCCCTCCACTTT
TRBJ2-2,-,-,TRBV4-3,CASSQENHRVANTGELFF,TGCGCCAGCAGCCAAGAAAACCACAGGGTGGCGAACACCGGGGAGCTGTTTTTT
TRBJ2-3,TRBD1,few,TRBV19,CASSTHKTGSGTDTQYF,TGTGCCAGTAGTACACACAAGACAGGGTCGGGCACAGATACGCAGTATTTT
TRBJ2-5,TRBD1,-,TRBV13,CASTTTGTQETQYF,TGTGCCAGCACCACGACAGGGACCCAAGAGACCCAGTACTTC
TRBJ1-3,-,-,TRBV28,CASTLSGEDGNTIYF,TGTGCCAGCACCCTGTCTGGGGAAGACGGAAACACCATATATTTT
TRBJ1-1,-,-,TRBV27,CASSLSRNTEAFF,TGTGCCAGCAGTTTATCGCGGAACACTGAAGCTTTCTTT
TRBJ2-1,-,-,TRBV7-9,CASSPRWARGMNEQFF,TGTGCCAGCAGCCCCCGATGGGCCCGGGGAATGAATGAGCAGTTCTTC
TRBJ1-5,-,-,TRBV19,CASTKGNQPQHF,TGTGCCAGTACCAAGGGTAATCAGCCCCAGCATTTT
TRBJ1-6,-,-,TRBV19,CASSIRQSYNSPLHF,TGTGCCAGTAGTATTCGACAGTCCTATAATTCACCCCTCCACTTT
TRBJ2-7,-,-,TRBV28,CASSFGDGTSYEQYF,TGTGCCAGCAGTTTCGGTGACGGGACGTCCTACGAGCAGTACTTC
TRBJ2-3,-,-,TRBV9,CASSVSGFTDTQYF,TGTGCCAGCAGCGTTAGCGGTTTCACAGATACGCAGTATTTT
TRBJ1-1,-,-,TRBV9,CASSRQAMNTEAFF,TGTGCCAGCAGCCGGCAGGCGATGAACACTGAAGCTTTCTTT
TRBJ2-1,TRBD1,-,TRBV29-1,CSVRWGQANNEQFF,TGCAGCGTTCGTTGGGGACAGGCCAACAATGAGCAGTTCTTC
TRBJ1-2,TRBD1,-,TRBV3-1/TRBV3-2,CASRHLDRVSGYTF,TGTGCCAGCCGCCACCTTGACAGGGTGAGCGGCTACACCTTC
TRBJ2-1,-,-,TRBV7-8,CASSRGRGGSYNEQFF,TGTGCCAGCAGCCGAGGAAGGGGGGGCTCCTACAATGAGCAGTTCTTC
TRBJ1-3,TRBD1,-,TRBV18,CASTYSRRDSLGNTIYF,TGTGCCAGCACTTACTCCCGGCGGGACAGCCTAGGCAACACCATATATTTT
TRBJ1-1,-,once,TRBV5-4,CASSFSSGLGTEAFF,TGTGCCAGCAGCTTTTCCTCAGGGTTGGGGACTGAAGCTTTCTTT
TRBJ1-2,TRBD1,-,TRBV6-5,CASRGQLSLNYGYTF,TGTGCCAGCAGGGGACAGCTGAGTCTTAACTATGGCTACACCTTC
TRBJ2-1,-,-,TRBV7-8,CASSRESRNEQFF,TGTGCCAGCAGCCGAGAGAGCCGCAATGAGCAGTTCTTC
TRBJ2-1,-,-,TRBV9,CASSVMGGRSYNEQFF,TGTGCCAGCAGCGTAATGGGGGGAAGGTCCTACAATGAGCAGTTCTTC
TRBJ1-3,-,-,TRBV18,CASSPDGTIGNTIYF,TGTGCCAGCTCACCGGATGGGACAATCGGAAACACCATATATTTT
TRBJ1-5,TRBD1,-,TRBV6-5,CASSYQGGNQPQHF,TGTGCCAGCAGTTACCAGGGGGGCAATCAGCCCCAGCATTTT
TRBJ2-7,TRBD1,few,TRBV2,CASSLQGASYEQYF,TGTGCCAGCAGTTTACAGGGGGCGAGTTACGAGCAGTACTTC
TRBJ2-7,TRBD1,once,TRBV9,CASSRGMGQGLYEQYF,TGTGCCAGCAGCCGCGGGATGGGACAGGGTCTCTACGAGCAGTACTTC
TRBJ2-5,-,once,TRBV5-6,CASSLVLGQETQYF,TGTGCCAGCAGCTTGGTTCTAGGGCAAGAGACCCAGTACTTC
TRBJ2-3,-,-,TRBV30,CAWSVRGGTQYF,TGTGCCTGGAGTGTACGAGGAGGTACGCAGTATTTT
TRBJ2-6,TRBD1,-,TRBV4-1,CASSLLGQGFSGANVLTF,TGCGCCAGCAGCTTGCTTGGACAGGGCTTCTCTGGGGCCAACGTCCTGACTTTC
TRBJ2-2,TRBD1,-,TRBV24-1,CATSEVNRGYTGELFF,TGTGCCACCAGTGAAGTGAACAGGGGGTACACCGGGGAGCTGTTTTTT
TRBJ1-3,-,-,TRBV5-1,CASSPEDGLISGNTIYF,TGCGCCAGCAGTCCGGAAGACGGTCTTATCTCTGGAAACACCATATATTTT
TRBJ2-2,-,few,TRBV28,CASSFGANTGELFF,TGTGCCAGCAGTTTCGGTGCGAACACCGGGGAGCTGTTTTTT
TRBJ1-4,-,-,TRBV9,CASSVPAGKLFF,TGTGCCAGCAGCGTCCCCGCGGGAAAACTGTTTTTT
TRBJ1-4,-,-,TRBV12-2,CASRLSRGRGLFF,TGTGCAAGTCGCTTAAGTAGGGGGAGGGGACTGTTTTTT